This is a list of T cell receptor beta chains from one sample in a study of graft-versus-host responses after intestinal transplantation. Clones were sequenced by immunoSEQ multiplex PCR, and TCRdb holds only the in-frame ones, with some missing. Of more than 100,000 clones in the sample, approximately 95% are singletons; the top ten hold 2.5% to 3.5%. Their cognate antigens are unknown. Sample: unstimulated CD8+ T cells sorted from spleen or lymph node cells, taken before intestinal transplant. All receptors derive from a human donor who received an intestinal transplant. Each CDR3 is given with its conserved first and last residue. The order of the fields is V gene, clone size, D gene, CDR3 length, J gene, CDR3 DNA, CDR3 protein. D genes are given only for firm matches. Part of the rows lack a size; the others show once, few, many or a class for expanded clones.

TRBV4-1	once	NA	17	TRBJ2-4	TGCGCCAGCAGCCAAGATGTCAACCAGGGGGCCAAAAACATTCAGTACTTC	CASSQDVNQGAKNIQYF
TRBV15	NA	TRBD2	15	TRBJ2-5	TGTGCCACCAGCAGAGATTCGTCTAGCGGGGAGACCCAGTACTTC	CATSRDSSSGETQYF
TRBV5-1	NA	NA	14	TRBJ2-3	TGCGCCAGCAGCTTGATGGCTGCCACAGATACGCAGTATTTT	CASSLMAATDTQYF
TRBV4-3	once	NA	14	TRBJ2-7	TGCGCCAGCAGCAGCCAGGTGACCTCCTACGAGCAGTACTTC	CASSSQVTSYEQYF
TRBV7-9	NA	TRBD1	14	TRBJ1-1	TGTGCCAGCAGCGCGACAGGGGTTGGCACTGAAGCTTTCTTT	CASSATGVGTEAFF
TRBV28	NA	NA	12	TRBJ1-1	TGTGCCGGAAAGAGAGGGAACACTGAAGCTTTCTTT	CAGKRGNTEAFF
TRBV28	NA	TRBD1	13	TRBJ1-5	TGTGCCAGCAGTAGCAGGGGGCCTCAGCCCCAGCATTTT	CASSSRGPQPQHF
TRBV2	NA	TRBD1	12	TRBJ2-7	TGTGCCAGCAGCGACAGGGTGGACGAGCAGTACTTC	CASSDRVDEQYF
TRBV4-3	NA	NA	17	TRBJ1-6	TGCGCCAGCAGCCAAGGCTGGATGGGGGCCTATAATTCACCCCTCCACTTT	CASSQGWMGAYNSPLHF
TRBV30	NA	NA	11	TRBJ2-3	TGTGCCTGGAGCTCCGCAGATACGCAGTATTTT	CAWSSADTQYF
TRBV2	once	NA	10	TRBJ1-1	TGTGCCAGCTTAAACACTGAAGCTTTCTTT	CASLNTEAFF
TRBV28	NA	TRBD2	15	TRBJ2-7	TGTGCCAGTGCCAACCGGGGGGGAACCTCCTACGAGCAGTACTTC	CASANRGGTSYEQYF
TRBV4-3	few	NA	16	TRBJ2-1	TGCGCCAGCAGCCGCTCCCGGGCGGGAACCTACAATGAGCAGTTCTTC	CASSRSRAGTYNEQFF
TRBV7-2	NA	NA	11	TRBJ2-7	TGTGCCAGCAGCGTGTCCTACGAGCAGTACTTC	CASSVSYEQYF